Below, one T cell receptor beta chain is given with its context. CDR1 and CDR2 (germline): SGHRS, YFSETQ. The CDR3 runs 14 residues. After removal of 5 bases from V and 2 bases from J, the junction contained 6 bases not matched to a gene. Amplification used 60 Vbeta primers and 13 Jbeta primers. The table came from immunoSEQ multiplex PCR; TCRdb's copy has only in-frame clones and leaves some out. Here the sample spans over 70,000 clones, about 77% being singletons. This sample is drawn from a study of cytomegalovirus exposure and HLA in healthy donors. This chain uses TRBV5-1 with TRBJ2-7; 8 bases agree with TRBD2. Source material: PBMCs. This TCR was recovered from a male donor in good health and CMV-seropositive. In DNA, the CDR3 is TGCGCCAGCAGGGAGGGACTAGGCCCCTACGAGCAGTACTTC. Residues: CASREGLGPYEQYF.